Listed here are 31 T cell receptor beta chains from one sample, sequenced in a study of PD-1 blockade in classical Hodgkin lymphoma. Generated by immunoSEQ multiplex PCR, the TCRdb table keeps only in-frame clones and is missing some. This table has 95,000 to 120,000 clones, 80% to 90% appearing once. All the patients suffered relapse after autologous stem cell transplantation, and brentuximab vedotin exposure differed. The sample in question was peripheral blood mononuclear cells (PBMCs), obtained before the second cycle of nivolumab. These receptors originate from a human donor with classical Hodgkin lymphoma.

The sample holds a few counts of this clone. The gene calls are TRBV4-1 and TRBJ1-4; 7 nucleotides agree with TRBD1. The CDR3 runs 18 residues. CDR1 and CDR2 (germline): MGHRA, YSYEKL. The J segment lost 2 bases and the V segment lost 0 bases, leaving 9 bases of the junction unmatched. The CDR3 DNA follows: TGCGCCAGCAGCCAAGAGGCAGGGGGTAGAGTGACTAATGAAAAACTGTTTTTT. Translation gives CASSQEAGGRVTNEKLFF.

V and J are TRBV28 and TRBJ1-1, with no clear D. CDR3 length equals 15 residues. V was clipped by 6 bases and J by 0 bases, with 14 bases between them. Germline assignment: CDR1 MDHEN and CDR2 SYDVKM. The CDR3 protein is CASSLLSLMNTEAFF. CDR3 in DNA: TGTGCCAGCAGCTTGTTGTCTTTAATGAACACTGAAGCTTTCTTT.

The chain has TRBV5-1 and TRBJ2-5; perhaps TRBD1 as D (6 bases). V lost 0 bases, J lost 2 bases, and 14 bases lay in between. The CDR3 runs 16 residues. Germline CDR1 SGHRS, CDR2 YFSETQ. CDR3 nucleotide sequence: TGCGCCAGCAGCTTGGGGGGGCGGCGAGGACAAGAGACCCAGTACTTC. As protein: CASSLGGRRGQETQYF.

The chain employs TRBV28 and TRBJ1-4, with D tentatively TRBD1 (6 bases). V lost 3 bases and J lost 5, with 7 bases in between. Germline loops: CDR1 MDHEN, CDR2 SYDVKM. The CDR3 consists of 13 residues. CDR3 in DNA: TGTGCCAGCAGTTTCCAGGGGAATGAAAAACTGTTTTTT. It yields the protein CASSFQGNEKLFF.

The rearrangement joins TRBV28 to TRBJ1-2, with 12 bases that match TRBD1. The CDR3 extends over 15 amino acids. Trimming took 3 bases from V and 11 from J; bases not matched to a gene: 10. CDR1 is MDHEN and CDR2 is SYDVKM in the germline V gene. The CDR3 DNA follows: TGTGCCAGCAGTTTTCCCCCGGGACAGGGGGCCGGTTACACCTTC. This sequence encodes CASSFPPGQGAGYTF.

This clone is a singleton in its sample. This chain joins TRBV7-2 and TRBJ2-2; TRBD1 aligns across 11 bases. The germline V gene has CDR1 SGHTA and CDR2 FQGNSA. This CDR3 is built from 18 residues. J was trimmed by 4 bases and V by 2 bases; bases with no gene match: 9. The CDR3 region has the DNA TGTGCCAGCAGCTTAACCGGGACAGGGGGTTGGGGCACCGGGGAGCTGTTTTTT. Translating gives CASSLTGTGGWGTGELFF.

The rearrangement uses TRBV4-1 and TRBJ2-2; 14 bases fit TRBD2. V gave up 6 bases and J gave up 1 base; unmatched junction bases: 4. The CDR3 runs 17 residues. Germline V gene sequence: CDR1 MGHRA, CDR2 YSYEKL. CDR3 sequence reads: CASSGLAGGRNTGELFF. CDR3 bases: TGCGCCAGCAGTGGACTAGCGGGAGGAAGGAACACCGGGGAGCTGTTTTTT.

The rearrangement links TRBV28 to TRBJ2-7; no clear D gene. Germline V gene data show CDR1 as MDHEN and CDR2 as SYDVKM. The length of the CDR3 is 14 residues. V was cut by 5 bases and J by 2 bases, with 13 bases left in between. The CDR3 sequence: CASSPPESPYEQYF. CDR3 sequence (DNA): TGTGCCAGCAGTCCACCAGAATCCCCCTACGAGCAGTACTTC.

The chain employs TRBV28 and TRBJ1-4, with 7 bases lining up with TRBD1. The CDR3 covers 15 residues. The germline CDR1 and CDR2 sequences are MDHEN and SYDVKM. V lost 5 bases to trimming and J lost 7 bases; unmatched junction nucleotides: 10. The CDR3 region has the DNA TGTGCCAGCAGTCCACCCAGGGGGTTGGGTGAAAAACTGTTTTTT. The encoded protein is CASSPPRGLGEKLFF.

The V call is TRBV4-2, the J call TRBJ2-7; D possibly uses TRBD1 or TRBD2 (5 bases each). V was shortened by 3 bases and J by 2 bases, with 17 bases between the two germline ends. The CDR3 consists of 16 residues. Looked up from germline, CDR1 is LGHNA and CDR2 is YNFKEQ. CDR3 nucleotide sequence: TGTGCCAGCAGCCAGGTACTGCCCATGGGGGCCTACGAGCAGTACTTC. It yields the protein CASSQVLPMGAYEQYF.

The chain has TRBV10-2 and TRBJ1-3; TRBD1 matches at 8 bases. The CDR3 sequence is 15 residues long. Germline CDR1 WSHSY, CDR2 SAAADI. With 2 bases clipped from V and 7 bases from J, the junction kept 7 bases outside the gene matches. The CDR3 nucleotides are TGCGCCAGCAGTGAGCGAGGGACAGGCGGGAACACCATATATTTT. Translation gives CASSERGTGGNTIYF.

The rearrangement links TRBV5-6 to TRBJ1-2; the D is unclear. This CDR3 contains 12 residues. The V and J ends lost 7 bases and 4 bases respectively, with 11 bases between them. CDR1 is SGHDT, CDR2 YYEEEE, per germline. The CDR3 sequence: CASAIMFYGYTF. The CDR3, as DNA: TGTGCCAGCGCCATAATGTTCTATGGCTACACCTTC.

The V call is TRBV28, the J call TRBJ1-2, with D possibly TRBD1 on 6 matching bases. The ends were cut back, 4 bases at V and 4 bases at J, with 10 bases in the middle. CDR1 and CDR2 (germline): MDHEN, SYDVKM. This CDR3 is 13 amino acids long. The CDR3 sequence is CASSSTGTYGYTF. The CDR3 region has the DNA TGTGCCAGCAGTTCTACAGGGACCTATGGCTACACCTTC.

The chain uses TRBV4-2 and TRBJ2-1; 9 bases match TRBD1. The V and J ends lost 0 bases and 1 base, in that order; junction bases with no gene match: 10. The CDR3 is 19 residues long. The germline CDR1 and CDR2 sequences are LGHNA and YNFKEQ. CDR3 coding DNA: TGTGCCAGCAGCCAAGATCTGGTAGGGACAGGGATATCCTACAATGAGCAGTTCTTC. This encodes CASSQDLVGTGISYNEQFF.

The chain carries TRBV6-1 and TRBJ1-1; D is uncertain. V was shortened by 3 bases and J by 6 bases, with 11 bases between the two germline ends. Germline CDR1 is MNHNS and CDR2 is SASEGT. The CDR3 is 13 amino acids. CDR3: CASSDRLTAEAFF. The DNA of the CDR3 is TGTGCCAGCAGTGATCGGTTGACGGCTGAAGCTTTCTTT.

The table lists this clone with a few counts. The chain combines TRBV18 with TRBJ1-2; D is perhaps TRBD1 (6 bases). The length of the CDR3 is 15 residues. V was clipped by 3 bases and J by 0 bases, with 11 bases between them. Germline loops: CDR1 KGHSH, CDR2 LQKENI. The CDR3 here is CASSPATGANYGYTF. In nucleotides, the CDR3 is TGTGCCAGCTCACCCGCGACAGGCGCTAACTATGGCTACACCTTC.

V is TRBV27 and J is TRBJ2-3, with D possibly matching TRBD1 (6 bases). Germline CDR1 reads MNHEY; CDR2 reads SMNVEV (reference sequence). The length of the CDR3 is 12 residues. V gave up 6 bases and J gave up 9 bases, with 13 bases separating them. The CDR3 region has the DNA TGTGCCAGCAGCCTAGATCAGGGGACGCAGTATTTT. It yields the protein CASSLDQGTQYF.

The chain combines TRBV2 with TRBJ2-7; TRBD2 matches at 11 bases. With 5 bases clipped from V and 2 bases from J, the junction kept 2 bases outside the gene matches. This CDR3 is built from 14 residues. Germline V CDR1 and CDR2: SNHLY, FYNNEI. In DNA form, the CDR3 reads TGTGCCAGCAGTTCGACTAGCGGGACCTACGAGCAGTACTTC. Amino acid sequence: CASSSTSGTYEQYF.

The chain carries TRBV28 and TRBJ2-2, with 10 positions matching TRBD1. The CDR3 spans 16 residues. V lost 6 bases, J lost 4 bases, and 8 bases stayed unmatched. Germline CDR1 MDHEN, CDR2 SYDVKM. The chain's CDR3 is CASRHDRGPGTGELFF. The DNA of the CDR3 is TGTGCCAGCAGACACGACAGGGGGCCGGGCACCGGGGAGCTGTTTTTT.

This clone appeared a single time. For the CDR3, the DNA is TGTGCCAGCAGTTACTCTGGCCTAGCGACAGCCTACGAGCAGTACTTC. This encodes CASSYSGLATAYEQYF. The chain uses TRBV6-5 and TRBJ2-7; D possibly corresponds to TRBD2 (6 bases). The germline gives CDR1 MNHEY, CDR2 SVGAGI. The CDR3 runs 16 residues. V lost 0 bases and J 2 bases, leaving 14 bases between the germline ends.

V gene TRBV10-3 combines with J gene TRBJ2-3; the D gene is possibly TRBD1 (5 bases). There are 14 residues in the CDR3. Germline CDR1 ENHRY, CDR2 SYGVKD. Trimming took 4 bases from V and 6 from J, leaving 14 bases between them. The CDR3 region is CAISGEGAADTQYF. CDR3 DNA: TGTGCCATCAGTGGGGAAGGGGCTGCCGATACGCAGTATTTT.

The V and J genes are TRBV25-1 and TRBJ1-1, with D maybe TRBD1 (6 bases). The V and J ends lost 3 bases and 0 bases respectively, with 11 bases between them. In germline, CDR1 is MGHDK, CDR2 SYGVNS. The CDR3 extends over 15 amino acids. Written as DNA, the CDR3 is TGTGCCAGCAGTGACACAGGGAACATGAACACTGAAGCTTTCTTT. Its protein product is CASSDTGNMNTEAFF. The entire variable domain, with the rest obtained from reference TRBV25-1 and TRBJ1-1, is as follows: EADIYQTPRYLVIGTGKKITLECSQTMGHDKMYWYQQDPGMELHLIHYSYGVNSTEKGDLSSESTVSRIRTEHFPLTLESARPSHTSQYLCASSDTGNMNTEAFFGQGTRLTVV.

This clone was detected a few times. The chain is built from TRBV7-9 and TRBJ2-5; 9 bases line up with TRBD2. CDR3 length equals 16 residues. Germline V gene sequence: CDR1 SEHNR, CDR2 FQNEAQ (reference sequence). With 4 bases clipped from V and 4 bases from J, the junction kept 10 bases outside the gene matches. In nucleotides, the CDR3 is TGTGCCAGCAGCTCCTCGTTAGCGGGAGACGGAGAGACCCAGTACTTC. Its protein product is CASSSSLAGDGETQYF.

V gene TRBV6-1 combines with J gene TRBJ2-1; D perhaps matches TRBD2 (5 bases). The germline V gene encodes CDR1 MNHNS and CDR2 SASEGT. The CDR3 is 11 residues long. Trimming left V 5 bases short and J 8 bases short, with 7 bases between. CDR3 loop: CASSRRDEQFF. The DNA for the CDR3 is TGTGCCAGCAGTCGGCGGGATGAGCAGTTCTTC.

The rearrangement uses TRBV20-1 and TRBJ2-7, with unresolved D. Germline V gene data show CDR1 as DFQATT and CDR2 as SNEGSKA (reference sequence). V dropped 3 bases and J dropped 5 bases, with 8 bases sitting between them. The CDR3 is made up of 11 amino acids. CDR3 residues: CSASQNNEQYF. The CDR3, as DNA: TGCAGTGCTAGTCAGAATAACGAGCAGTACTTC.

The chain combines TRBV7-2 with TRBJ2-7, with TRBD2 matching 8 bases. The ends lost 5 bases at V and 2 bases at J; junction bases unmatched: 11. The CDR3 extends over 16 amino acids. The V gene's germline CDR1 is SGHTA and CDR2 FQGNSA. The DNA for the CDR3 is TGTGCCAGCAGCCCCGGTGGTAGCGGGATTACCTACGAGCAGTACTTC. Its protein product is CASSPGGSGITYEQYF.

The rearrangement uses TRBV7-8 and TRBJ1-2; the D gene is possibly TRBD1 (6 bases). The CDR3 sequence is 17 residues long. The germline V gene has CDR1 SGHVS and CDR2 FQNEAQ. Trimming removed 1 base from V and 4 bases from J, with 19 bases in between. The CDR3 DNA reads TGTGCCAGCAGCTTAGGGATACCATCAACAGGGTTCTATGGCTACACCTTC. Translated: CASSLGIPSTGFYGYTF.

V is TRBV4-3 and J is TRBJ2-7; no reliable D call. This CDR3 comprises 15 residues. Trimming took 0 bases from V and 2 from J, leaving 11 bases between them. CDR1 and CDR2 (germline): LGHNA, YSLEER. The CDR3 here is CASSQDGSQTYEQYF. The CDR3, as DNA: TGCGCCAGCAGCCAAGATGGGTCGCAAACCTACGAGCAGTACTTC.

The chain links TRBV7-2 to TRBJ2-3; 8 positions match TRBD2. Losses at the gene ends were 1 base for V and 2 bases for J; bases not matched to a gene: 2. CDR3 size: 15 residues. Germline assignment: CDR1 SGHTA and CDR2 FQGNSA. CDR3 DNA sequence: TGTGCCAGCAGCTTAGGTAGCGGGGCCACAGATACGCAGTATTTT. Its translation: CASSLGSGATDTQYF. Combining the CDR3 with reference TRBV7-2 and TRBJ2-3 gives the whole variable domain GAGVSQSPSNKVTEKGKDVELRCDPISGHTALYWYRQSLGQGLEFLIYFQGNSAPDKSGLPSDRFSAERTGGSVSTLTIQRTQQEDSAVYLCASSLGSGATDTQYFGPGTRLTVL.

This sequence joins TRBV6-5 and TRBJ1-2; 7 bases are a match to TRBD1. There are 14 residues in the CDR3. V lost 6 bases to trimming and J lost 4 bases; unmatched junction nucleotides: 8. Germline V lookup: CDR1 MNHEY, CDR2 SVGAGI. The CDR3: CASSRDSGSYGYTF. Here the CDR3 DNA reads TGTGCCAGCAGCCGGGACAGCGGGTCCTATGGCTACACCTTC.

The CDR3 protein is CASSHPPGANVLTF. The DNA for the CDR3 is TGTGCCAGCAGCCACCCCCCGGGGGCCAACGTCCTGACTTTC. The chain couples TRBV5-5 to TRBJ2-6; no clear D. The CDR3 loop spans 14 amino acids. CDR1 is SGHKS, CDR2 YYEKEE, per germline (reference sequence). Trimming cost V 4 bases and J 4 bases, with 9 bases left between them. Filled out from reference TRBV5-5 and TRBJ2-6, the complete variable domain reads DAGVTQSPTHLIKTRGQQVTLRCSPISGHKSVSWYQQVLGQGPQFIFQYYEKEERGRGNFPDRFSARQFPNYSSELNVNALLLGDSALYLCASSHPPGANVLTFGAGSRLTVL.